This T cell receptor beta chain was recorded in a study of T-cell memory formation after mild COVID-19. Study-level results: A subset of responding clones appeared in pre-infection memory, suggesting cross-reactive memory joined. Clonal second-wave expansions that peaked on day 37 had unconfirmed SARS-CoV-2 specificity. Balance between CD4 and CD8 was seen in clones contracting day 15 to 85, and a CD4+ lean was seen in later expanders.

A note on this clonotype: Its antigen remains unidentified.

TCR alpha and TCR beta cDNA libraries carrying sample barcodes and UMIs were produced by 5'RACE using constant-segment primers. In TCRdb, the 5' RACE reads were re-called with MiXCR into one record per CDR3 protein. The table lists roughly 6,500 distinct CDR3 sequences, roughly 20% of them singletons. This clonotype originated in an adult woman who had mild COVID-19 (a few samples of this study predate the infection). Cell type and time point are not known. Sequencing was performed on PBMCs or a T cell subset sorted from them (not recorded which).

The CDR3 nucleotides read TGTGCCAGCAGCTTGGAGACAGGTTTCATCGACGAGCAGTACTTC. Its translation is CASSLETGFIDEQYF. The chain employs TRBV5-4 and TRBJ2-7; possible D gene TRBD1, 6 bases. The CDR3 runs 15 residues. V lost 0 bases and J lost 5, with 15 bases in between. Per germline, CDR1 SGHNT and CDR2 YYREEE (reference sequence).